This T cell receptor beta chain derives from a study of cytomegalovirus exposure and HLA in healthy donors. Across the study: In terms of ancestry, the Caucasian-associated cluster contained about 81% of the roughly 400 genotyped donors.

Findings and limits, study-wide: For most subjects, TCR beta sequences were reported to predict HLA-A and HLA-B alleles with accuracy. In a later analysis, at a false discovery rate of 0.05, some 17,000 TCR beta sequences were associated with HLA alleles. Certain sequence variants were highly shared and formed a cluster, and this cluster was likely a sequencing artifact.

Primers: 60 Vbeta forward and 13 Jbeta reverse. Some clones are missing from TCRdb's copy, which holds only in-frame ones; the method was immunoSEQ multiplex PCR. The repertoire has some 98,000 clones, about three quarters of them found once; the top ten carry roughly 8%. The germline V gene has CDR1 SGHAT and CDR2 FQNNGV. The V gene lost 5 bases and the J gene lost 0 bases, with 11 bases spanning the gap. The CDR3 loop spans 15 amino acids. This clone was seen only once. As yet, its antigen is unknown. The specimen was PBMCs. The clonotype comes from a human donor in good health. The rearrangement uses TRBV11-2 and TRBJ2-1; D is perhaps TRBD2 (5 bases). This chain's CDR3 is CASSRSGLSYNEQFF. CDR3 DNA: TGTGCCAGCAGCCGGAGCGGACTCTCCTACAATGAGCAGTTCTTC.